This entry concerns a single TCR beta chain. The data belong to a study of CD8 T cells in Susac syndrome. Germline V gives CDR1 SQVTM, CDR2 ANQGSEA. The CDR3 length is 12 residues. Random hexamers served to reverse transcribe roughly 0.45 to 1 ug RNA. TCRdb re-called the immunoSEQ multiplex PCR reads with MiXCR, one entry per CDR3 protein. The data hold about 200,000 distinct CDR3 sequences, with roughly 95% observed a single time. The chain is built from TRBV29-1 and TRBJ2-4; TRBD2 might be the D (6 bases). The sequence came from a human donor in good health. Material for sequencing was CD4+ T cells from PBMCs. This CDR3 is CSGGASGNIQYF. CDR3 DNA sequence: TGCAGTGGCGGGGCGTCGGGAAACATTCAGTACTTC.